These 6 T cell receptor beta chains originate from one sample sequenced in a study of cytomegalovirus exposure and HLA in healthy donors (dated by TCRdb to about 2017). The receptor library was made with the immunoSEQ multiplex PCR assay. A mixture of 60 forward primers for TCR Vbeta segments and 13 reverse primers for TCR Jbeta segments was used in the multiplex PCR. Imported from immuneACCESS, the table was reduced by TCRdb to in-frame sequences with V and J called. These copies leave out some clones; in studies compared against another copy, an unresolved V gene accounts for under half, and the cause of the remainder is not known. For this sample the table gives approximately 160,000 clones, of which 77% were detected only once. The ten biggest clones cover approximately 1.8% of the sample. The sample comprised PBMCs. The receptors originated from a woman between 25 and 40 years old in good health and CMV-seronegative.

The chain has TRBV5-1 and TRBJ2-6; D is possibly TRBD2 (5 bases). The ends were cut back, 6 bases at V and 0 bases at J, with 10 bases in the middle. The CDR3 consists of 15 residues. In germline, CDR1 is SGHRS, CDR2 YFSETQ. The CDR3, as DNA: TGCGCCAGCACGCTCGGGGTCTCTGGGGCCAACGTCCTGACTTTC. Translating gives CASTLGVSGANVLTF.

This clone has just a few counts. V is TRBV28 and J is TRBJ1-1; tentatively, D is TRBD1 (6 bases). The germline gives CDR1 MDHEN, CDR2 SYDVKM. The CDR3 contains 14 residues. Trimming removed 6 bases from V and 1 base from J, with 12 bases in between. The CDR3 protein is CASSQGTSNTEAFF. The CDR3 DNA follows: TGTGCCAGCAGCCAGGGGACATCGAACACTGAAGCTTTCTTT. Based on the CDR3 plus reference TRBV28 and TRBJ1-1, the full variable domain is DVKVTQSSRYLVKRTGEKVFLECVQDMDHENMFWYRQDPGLGLRLIYFSYDVKMKEKGDIPEGYSVSREKKERFSLILESASTNQTSMYLCASSQGTSNTEAFFGQGTRLTVV.

This rearrangement joins TRBV13 to TRBJ2-6; D may be TRBD2 (5 bases). The V end was cut by 10 bases, the J end by 0 bases, with 13 bases between. The germline V gene encodes CDR1 PRHDT and CDR2 FYEKMQ (reference sequence). The CDR3 loop spans 15 amino acids. The CDR3 spells CATTEGISGANVLTF. CDR3 bases: TGTGCCACCACAGAGGGTATCTCTGGGGCCAACGTCCTGACTTTC.

In this sample, this clone turned up a few times. The chain carries TRBV6-6 and TRBJ2-1; TRBD2 aligns across 11 bases. The CDR3 totals 16 residues. Germline CDR1 and CDR2: MNHNY and SVGAGI (reference sequence). With 2 bases clipped from V and 7 bases from J, the junction kept 7 bases outside the gene matches. The CDR3 DNA sequence: TGTGCCAGCAGTTACGGGGCTAGCGGGGGGATAAATGAGCAGTTCTTC. The encoded protein is CASSYGASGGINEQFF.

This clone was seen just once. The chain employs TRBV10-3 and TRBJ2-5; maybe TRBD2 (6 bases). CDR3 length: 16 amino acids. Germline values: CDR1 ENHRY, CDR2 SYGVKD. Between the trimmed V and J ends, which lost 4 bases and 2 bases, there was a span of 17 bases. The CDR3 coding sequence is TGTGCCATCAGTGCGGGGGACTTAAGTTTTCAAGAGACCCAGTACTTC. This gives the protein CAISAGDLSFQETQYF.

A few counts support this clone. The rearrangement links TRBV29-1 to TRBJ1-2; D perhaps matches TRBD1 (6 bases). Trimming took off 4 bases at V and 1 base at J, with 13 bases between the two ends. This CDR3 has 14 residues. Germline V gene data show CDR1 as SQVTM and CDR2 as ANQGSEA. The CDR3 nucleotides are TGCAGCGTTGGAGGGGACATCTATAACTATGGCTACACCTTC. Encoded protein: CSVGGDIYNYGYTF.